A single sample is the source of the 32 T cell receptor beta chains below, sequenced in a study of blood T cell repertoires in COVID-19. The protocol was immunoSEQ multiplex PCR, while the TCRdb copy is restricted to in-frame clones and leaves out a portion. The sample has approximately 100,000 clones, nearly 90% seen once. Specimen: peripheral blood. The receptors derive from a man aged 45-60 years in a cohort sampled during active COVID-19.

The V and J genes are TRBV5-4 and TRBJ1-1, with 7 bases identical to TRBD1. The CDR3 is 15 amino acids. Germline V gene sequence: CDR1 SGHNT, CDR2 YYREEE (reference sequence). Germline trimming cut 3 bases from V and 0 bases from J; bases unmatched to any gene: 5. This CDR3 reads CASSSNGQVNTEAFF. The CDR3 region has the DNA TGTGCCAGCAGCTCCAACGGACAGGTGAACACTGAAGCTTTCTTT. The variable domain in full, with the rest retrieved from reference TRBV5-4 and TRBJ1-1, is ETGVTQSPTHLIKTRGQQVTLRCSSQSGHNTVSWYQQALGQGPQFIFQYYREEENGRGNFPPRFSGLQFPNYSSELNVNALELDDSALYLCASSSNGQVNTEAFFGQGTRLTVV.

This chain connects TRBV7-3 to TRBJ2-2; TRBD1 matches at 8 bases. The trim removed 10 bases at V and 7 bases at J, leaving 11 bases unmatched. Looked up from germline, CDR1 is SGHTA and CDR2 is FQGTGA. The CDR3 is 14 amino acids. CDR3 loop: CATTDRVKSGELFF. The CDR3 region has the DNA TGTGCCACGACGGACAGGGTGAAAAGCGGGGAGCTGTTTTTT.

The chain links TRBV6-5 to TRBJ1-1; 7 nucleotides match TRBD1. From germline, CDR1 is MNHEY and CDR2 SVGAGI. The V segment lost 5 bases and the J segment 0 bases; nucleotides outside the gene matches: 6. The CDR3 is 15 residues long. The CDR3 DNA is TGTGCCAGCAGTCCGCGGACAGGCATGAACACTGAAGCTTTCTTT. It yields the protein CASSPRTGMNTEAFF.

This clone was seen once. The CDR3 is CSVRDSNQPQHF. The CDR3 DNA reads TGCAGCGTCCGAGATAGCAATCAGCCCCAGCATTTT. The V call is TRBV29-1, the J call TRBJ1-5; D unclear. The CDR3 runs 12 residues. In germline, CDR1 is SQVTM, CDR2 ANQGSEA. The germline V and J ends were trimmed by 6 bases and 0 bases, with 6 bases remaining between them.

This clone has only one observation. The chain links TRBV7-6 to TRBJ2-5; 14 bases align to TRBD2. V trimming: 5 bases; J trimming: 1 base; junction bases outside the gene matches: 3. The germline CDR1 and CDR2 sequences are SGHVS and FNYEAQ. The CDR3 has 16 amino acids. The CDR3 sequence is CASSRGLAGGQETQYF. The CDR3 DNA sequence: TGTGCCAGCAGCCGCGGACTAGCGGGGGGCCAAGAGACCCAGTACTTC.

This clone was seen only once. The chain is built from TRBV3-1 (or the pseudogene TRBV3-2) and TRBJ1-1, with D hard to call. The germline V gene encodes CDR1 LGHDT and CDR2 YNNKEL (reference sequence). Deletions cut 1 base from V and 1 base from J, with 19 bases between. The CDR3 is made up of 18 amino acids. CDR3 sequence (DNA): TGTGCCAGCAGCCAAGCCGGGTCCCCATATCTTGAGAACACTGAAGCTTTCTTT. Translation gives CASSQAGSPYLENTEAFF.

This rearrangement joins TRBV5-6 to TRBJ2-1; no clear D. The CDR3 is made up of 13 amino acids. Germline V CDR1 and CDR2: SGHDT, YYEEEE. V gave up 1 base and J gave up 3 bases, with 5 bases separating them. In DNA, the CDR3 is TGTGCCAGCAGCTTGTCCGGCTACAATGAGCAGTTCTTC. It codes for CASSLSGYNEQFF. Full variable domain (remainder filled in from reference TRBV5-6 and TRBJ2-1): DAGVTQSPTHLIKTRGQQVTLRCSPKSGHDTVSWYQQALGQGPQFIFQYYEEEERQRGNFPDRFSGHQFPNYSSELNVNALLLGDSALYLCASSLSGYNEQFFGPGTRLTVL.

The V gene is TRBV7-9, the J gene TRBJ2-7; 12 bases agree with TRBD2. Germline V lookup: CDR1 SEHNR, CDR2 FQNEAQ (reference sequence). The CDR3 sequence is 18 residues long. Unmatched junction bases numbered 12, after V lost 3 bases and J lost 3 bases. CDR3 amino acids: CASSLTSGGYEGSYEQYF. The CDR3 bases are TGTGCCAGCAGCTTGACTAGCGGGGGTTACGAGGGCAGCTACGAGCAGTACTTC.

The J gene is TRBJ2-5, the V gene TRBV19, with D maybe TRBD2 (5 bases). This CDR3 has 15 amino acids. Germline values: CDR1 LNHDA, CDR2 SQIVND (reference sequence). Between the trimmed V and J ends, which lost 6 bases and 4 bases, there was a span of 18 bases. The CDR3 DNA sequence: TGTGCCAGTAGCTCCTCGGGTTCCACTAGAGAGACCCAGTACTTC. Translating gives CASSSSGSTRETQYF.

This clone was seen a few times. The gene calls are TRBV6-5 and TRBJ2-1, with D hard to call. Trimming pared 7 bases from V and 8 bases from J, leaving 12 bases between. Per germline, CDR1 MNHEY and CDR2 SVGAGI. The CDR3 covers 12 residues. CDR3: CASMVRRDEQFF. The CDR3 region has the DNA TGTGCCAGCATGGTGAGGCGCGATGAGCAGTTCTTC.

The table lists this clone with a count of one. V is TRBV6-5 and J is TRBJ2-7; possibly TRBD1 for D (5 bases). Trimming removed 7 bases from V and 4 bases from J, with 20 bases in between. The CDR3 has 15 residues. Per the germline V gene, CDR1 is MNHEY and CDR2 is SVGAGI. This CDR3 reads CASTIEQGTYYEQYV. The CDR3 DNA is TGTGCCAGCACCATCGAGCAGGGAACCTATTACGAGCAGTACGTC.

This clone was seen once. The chain's CDR3 is CASSPSTDQPQHF. In nucleotides, the CDR3 is TGTGCCAGCTCACCTTCTACCGATCAGCCCCAGCATTTT. The chain is built from TRBV18 and TRBJ1-5; D gene ambiguous. Trimming shortened V by 3 bases and J by 5 bases, and 8 bases separated the two germline ends. Germline loops: CDR1 KGHSH, CDR2 LQKENI. The CDR3 spans 13 residues.

The DNA for the CDR3 is TGTGCCAGCAGCCCGGGTCCGACCGGCGAGCAGTACTTC. Residues: CASSPGPTGEQYF. The chain employs TRBV5-4 and TRBJ2-7; D gene unclear. Trimming removed 4 bases at V and 6 bases at J, with 14 bases between. CDR1 SGHNT and CDR2 YYREEE come from the germline V gene (reference sequence). The CDR3 consists of 13 residues.

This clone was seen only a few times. CDR3 coding DNA: TGCGCCAGCAGCTCTGGACAGGGGCCCTACGAGCAGTACTTC. It codes for CASSSGQGPYEQYF. V usage is TRBV5-1 and J usage is TRBJ2-7; TRBD1 aligns across 9 bases. J was trimmed by 2 bases and V by 3 bases; bases with no gene match: 3. The CDR3 consists of 14 residues. Looked up from germline, CDR1 is SGHRS and CDR2 is YFSETQ. The full variable domain, with the rest looked up from reference TRBV5-1 and TRBJ2-7, is KAGVTQTPRYLIKTRGQQVTLSCSPISGHRSVSWYQQTPGQGLQFLFEYFSETQRNKGNFPGRFSGRQFSNSRSEMNVSTLELGDSALYLCASSSGQGPYEQYFGPGTRLTVT.

The CDR3 bases are TGTGCCAGCGGGGCGGGGGCCTGGGAAAAACTGTTTTTT. It specifies CASGAGAWEKLFF. This rearrangement joins TRBV6-5 to TRBJ1-4; D is possibly TRBD1 (6 bases). V shed 8 bases and J shed 8 bases, with 15 bases lying between them. This CDR3 has 13 amino acids. Germline V gene data show CDR1 as MNHEY and CDR2 as SVGAGI.

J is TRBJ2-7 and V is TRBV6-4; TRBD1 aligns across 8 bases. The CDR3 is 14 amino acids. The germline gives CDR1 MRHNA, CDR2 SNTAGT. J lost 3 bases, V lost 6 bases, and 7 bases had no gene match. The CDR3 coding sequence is TGTGCCAGCAGCGCGGACAGGGTGGTCTACGAGCAGTACGTC. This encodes CASSADRVVYEQYV.

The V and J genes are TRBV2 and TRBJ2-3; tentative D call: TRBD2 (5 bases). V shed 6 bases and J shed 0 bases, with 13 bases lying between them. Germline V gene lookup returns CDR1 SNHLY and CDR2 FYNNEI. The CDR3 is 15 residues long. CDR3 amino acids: CASSPGVASTDTQYF. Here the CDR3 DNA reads TGTGCCAGCAGCCCCGGGGTAGCTAGCACAGATACGCAGTATTTT.

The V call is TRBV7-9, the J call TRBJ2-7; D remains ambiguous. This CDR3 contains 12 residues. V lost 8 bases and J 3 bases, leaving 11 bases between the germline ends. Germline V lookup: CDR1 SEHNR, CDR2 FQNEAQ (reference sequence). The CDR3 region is CASSSVGYEQYF. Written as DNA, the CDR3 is TGTGCCAGCTCCTCTGTCGGCTACGAGCAGTACTTC.

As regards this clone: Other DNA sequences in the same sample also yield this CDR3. The CDR3 coding sequence is TGTGCCAGTAGTATTAGCGGGGTAGAGACCCAGTACTTC. Translation gives CASSISGVETQYF. The gene calls are TRBV19 and TRBJ2-5, with TRBD2 matching over 8 bases. Germline V gene data show CDR1 as LNHDA and CDR2 as SQIVND (reference sequence). This CDR3 region has 13 residues. Germline trimming cut 3 bases from V and 4 bases from J; bases unmatched to any gene: 1.

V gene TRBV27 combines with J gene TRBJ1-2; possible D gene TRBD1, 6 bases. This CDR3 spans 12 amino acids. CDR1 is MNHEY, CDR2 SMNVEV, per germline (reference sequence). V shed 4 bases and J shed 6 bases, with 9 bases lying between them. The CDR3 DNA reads TGTGCCAGCAGTTCCAGGGGCCATGGCTACACCTTC. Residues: CASSSRGHGYTF.

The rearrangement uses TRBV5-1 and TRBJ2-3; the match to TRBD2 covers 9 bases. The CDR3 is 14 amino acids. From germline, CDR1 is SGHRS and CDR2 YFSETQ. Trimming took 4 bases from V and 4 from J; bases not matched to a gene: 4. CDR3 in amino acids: CASSRAGGSDTQYF. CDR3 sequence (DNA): TGCGCCAGCAGCCGAGCGGGGGGTTCAGATACGCAGTATTTT. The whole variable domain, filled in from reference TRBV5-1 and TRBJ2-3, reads KAGVTQTPRYLIKTRGQQVTLSCSPISGHRSVSWYQQTPGQGLQFLFEYFSETQRNKGNFPGRFSGRQFSNSRSEMNVSTLELGDSALYLCASSRAGGSDTQYFGPGTRLTVL.

CDR3 sequence: CASTLGDRGTGELFF. In nucleotides, the CDR3 is TGTGCCAGCACCTTGGGGGACAGGGGGACGGGGGAGCTGTTTTTT. V usage is TRBV2 and J usage is TRBJ2-2, with 11 bases identical to TRBD1. The CDR3 sequence is 15 residues long. Trimming cost V 7 bases and J 8 bases; bases outside gene matches: 9. Germline V gene sequence: CDR1 SNHLY, CDR2 FYNNEI.

The CDR3 protein is CASSPDLKGEQYV. Written as DNA, the CDR3 is TGTGCCAGCAGCCCGGACTTGAAGGGCGAGCAGTACGTC. The chain is built from TRBV7-9 and TRBJ2-7; perhaps TRBD2 as D (5 bases). V was shortened by 5 bases and J by 6 bases, with 14 bases between the two germline ends. Germline loops: CDR1 SEHNR, CDR2 FQNEAQ (reference sequence). The CDR3 spans 13 residues.

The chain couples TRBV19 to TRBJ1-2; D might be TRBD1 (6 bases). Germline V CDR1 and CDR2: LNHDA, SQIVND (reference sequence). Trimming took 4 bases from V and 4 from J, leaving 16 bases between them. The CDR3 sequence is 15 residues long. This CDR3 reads CASSTEKQGGYGYTF. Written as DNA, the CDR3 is TGTGCCAGTAGTACGGAGAAACAGGGCGGCTATGGCTACACCTTC. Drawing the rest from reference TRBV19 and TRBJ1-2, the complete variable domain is DGGITQSPKYLFRKEGQNVTLSCEQNLNHDAMYWYRQDPGQGLRLIYYSQIVNDFQKGDIAEGYSVSREKKESFPLTVTSAQKNPTAFYLCASSTEKQGGYGYTFGSGTRLTVV.

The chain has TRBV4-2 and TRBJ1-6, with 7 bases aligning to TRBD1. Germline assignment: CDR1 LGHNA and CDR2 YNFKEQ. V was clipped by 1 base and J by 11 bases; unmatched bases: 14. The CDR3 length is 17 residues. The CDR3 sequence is CASSQARWDSVMPPLHF. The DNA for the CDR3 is TGTGCCAGCAGCCAAGCCCGGTGGGACAGTGTGATGCCACCCCTCCACTTT.

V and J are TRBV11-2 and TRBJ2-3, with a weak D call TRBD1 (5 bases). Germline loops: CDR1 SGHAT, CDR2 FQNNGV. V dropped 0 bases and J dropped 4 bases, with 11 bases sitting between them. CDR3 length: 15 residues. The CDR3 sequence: CASSLDIRGADTQYF. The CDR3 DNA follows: TGTGCCAGCAGCTTAGACATTAGGGGTGCAGATACGCAGTATTTT.

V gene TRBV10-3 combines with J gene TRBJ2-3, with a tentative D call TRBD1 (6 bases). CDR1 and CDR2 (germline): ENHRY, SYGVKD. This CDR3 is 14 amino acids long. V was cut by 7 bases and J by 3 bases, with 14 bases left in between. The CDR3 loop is CAIKLRDTTDTQYF. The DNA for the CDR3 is TGTGCCATCAAGCTTCGGGACACAACAGATACGCAGTATTTT.

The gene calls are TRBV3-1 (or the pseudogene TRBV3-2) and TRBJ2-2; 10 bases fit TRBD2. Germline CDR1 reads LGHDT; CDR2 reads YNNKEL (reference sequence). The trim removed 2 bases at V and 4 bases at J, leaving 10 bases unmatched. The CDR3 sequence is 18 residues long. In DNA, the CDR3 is TGTGCCAGCAGCCAAATAGCGGGGGGACCTCGCGGCACCGGGGAGCTGTTTTTT. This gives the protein CASSQIAGGPRGTGELFF.

The CDR3 region is CASSLAGSRYTDTQYF. CDR3 nucleotide sequence: TGCGCCAGCAGCTTGGCCGGGAGTCGCTACACAGATACGCAGTATTTT. The chain carries TRBV5-1 and TRBJ2-3; possible D gene TRBD2, 6 bases. With 0 bases removed from V and 2 bases from J, the gap between germline ends came to 13 bases. Germline lookup yields CDR1 SGHRS and CDR2 YFSETQ. The CDR3 length is 16 residues.

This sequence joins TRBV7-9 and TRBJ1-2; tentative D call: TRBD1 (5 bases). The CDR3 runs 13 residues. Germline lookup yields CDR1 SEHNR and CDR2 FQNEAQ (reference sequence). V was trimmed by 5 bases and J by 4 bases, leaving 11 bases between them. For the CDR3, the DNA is TGTGCCAGCAGCCCAGGGTACGGCTATGGCTACACCTTC. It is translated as CASSPGYGYGYTF.

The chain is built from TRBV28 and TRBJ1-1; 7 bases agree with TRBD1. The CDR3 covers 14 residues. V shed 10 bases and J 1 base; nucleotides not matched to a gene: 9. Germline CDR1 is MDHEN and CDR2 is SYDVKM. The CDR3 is CATYPGTANTEAFF. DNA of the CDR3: TGTGCCACCTATCCCGGGACAGCGAACACTGAAGCTTTCTTT.

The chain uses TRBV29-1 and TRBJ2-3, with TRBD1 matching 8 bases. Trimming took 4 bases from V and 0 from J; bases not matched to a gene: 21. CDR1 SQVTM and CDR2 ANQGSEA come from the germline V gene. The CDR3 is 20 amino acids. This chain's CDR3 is CSVANLRGTGSDSSTDTQYF. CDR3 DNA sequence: TGCAGCGTTGCAAACCTGAGGGGGACAGGTTCTGACTCTAGCACAGATACGCAGTATTTT.